Listed below are T cell receptor beta chains from one sample, sequenced in a study of blood T cell repertoires in COVID-19. The repertoire was sequenced with immunoSEQ multiplex PCR; TCRdb's copy has only in-frame clones and lacks some. The sample lists around 54,000 clones; 90% were seen once. The sequencing sample was made of peripheral blood. All receptors come from a woman aged 40 to 49 with active COVID-19. Both conserved end residues are part of each CDR3. D genes are given only for firm matches. Rows may omit the clone size; those that give it use once, few, many or a size class.

V gene	clone size	D gene	J gene	CDR3 length	CDR3 DNA	CDR3 protein
TRBV6-5	NA	NA	TRBJ2-1	13	TGTGCCAGCAACGCCAGGGTTGACAATGAGCAGTTCTTC	CASNARVDNEQFF
TRBV13	NA	TRBD1	TRBJ2-3	16	TGTGCCAGCAGCTTCACCGGGACAGGTGGCATTGATACGCAGTATTTT	CASSFTGTGGIDTQYF
TRBV19	NA	NA	TRBJ1-1	15	TGTGCCAGTAGTATACGTCGGGGAATGGCGACTGAAGCTTTCTTT	CASSIRRGMATEAFF
TRBV5-1	NA	TRBD2	TRBJ2-7	16	TGCGCCAGCAGCCCGAGGGGTAGCGGGGTAATACGCCAGCAGTACTTC	CASSPRGSGVIRQQYF
TRBV7-3	NA	TRBD2	TRBJ2-5	15	TGTGCCAGCAGCATTAGCGGGGGGGCAGGAGAGACCCAGTACTTC	CASSISGGAGETQYF
TRBV20-1	NA	NA	TRBJ2-3	11	TGCAGTGCCTACGTCACAGATACGCAGTATTTT	CSAYVTDTQYF
TRBV3-1/TRBV3-2	NA	TRBD1	TRBJ1-1	13	TGTGCCAGCAGCCGGGACAGAGGGGCTGAAGCTTTCTTT	CASSRDRGAEAFF
TRBV6-2/TRBV6-3	NA	NA	TRBJ1-2	13	TGTGCCAGCAGTCCGGACAGAAACTATGGCTACACCTTC	CASSPDRNYGYTF
TRBV6-4	NA	NA	TRBJ1-2	17	TGTGCCAGGAGTATCCGGGTCTTAGAAGGCCCCCACTATGGCTACACCTTC	CARSIRVLEGPHYGYTF
TRBV25-1	NA	NA	TRBJ2-2	12	TGTGCCAGCACCGAGGGCACCGGGGAGCTGTTTTTT	CASTEGTGELFF
TRBV5-1	NA	TRBD2	TRBJ2-2	20	TGCGCCAGCAGCTCAATAGCGGGGGGGCCTACGTTGTGGAACACCGGGGAGCTGTTTTTT	CASSSIAGGPTLWNTGELFF
TRBV5-4	NA	NA	TRBJ1-2	14	TGTGCCAGCAGCCTCCCAGGGGTCGGCTATGGCTACACCTTC	CASSLPGVGYGYTF
TRBV11-1	NA	NA	TRBJ1-1	10	TGTGCCACCCAACGGACTGAAGCTTTCTTT	CATQRTEAFF
TRBV18	NA	TRBD2	TRBJ2-7	15	TGTGCCAGCTCACCACTGACTAGCCCCTCCTACGAGCAGTACTTC	CASSPLTSPSYEQYF
TRBV3-1/TRBV3-2	few	NA	TRBJ1-1	14	TGTGCCAGCAGCTCCTACAGGGAGAACACTGAAGCTTTCTTT	CASSSYRENTEAFF
TRBV4-3	NA	TRBD2	TRBJ2-2	18	TGCGCCAGCAGCCAAGCACTAGCGGGGGACACGAACACCGGGGAGCTGTTTTTT	CASSQALAGDTNTGELFF
TRBV7-2	NA	NA	TRBJ1-6	16	TGTGCCAGCAGCTTAAGACAGTCGGGGGATGGGTCACCCCTCCACTTT	CASSLRQSGDGSPLHF
TRBV4-2	NA	TRBD2	TRBJ2-1	16	TGTGCCAGCAGCCAACGCGGGGGGTCCTCCTACAATGAGCAGTTCTTC	CASSQRGGSSYNEQFF
TRBV6-4	NA	NA	TRBJ2-5	13	TGTGCCAGCAGTGACAGGGCGGGTGAGACCCAGTACTTC	CASSDRAGETQYF
TRBV5-6	NA	TRBD1	TRBJ1-2	15	TGTGCCAGCAGCTATTCCGGACAGGCGAGCTATGGCTACACCTTC	CASSYSGQASYGYTF
TRBV6-5	NA	NA	TRBJ1-4	16	TGTGCCAGCAGTTACGCCGGACAAGCCCAGGGAGAAAAACTGTTTTTT	CASSYAGQAQGEKLFF
TRBV6-6	NA	TRBD2	TRBJ2-1	20	TGTGCCAGCAGTCCCGACCTGGGACTAGCGGGGGTGCGCTCCTACAATGAGCAGTTCTTC	CASSPDLGLAGVRSYNEQFF
TRBV3-1/TRBV3-2	NA	TRBD2	TRBJ2-1	18	TGTGCCAGCAGCCTAGATGTGAGCGGGGGTTCAGAAATCTATGAGCAGTTCTTC	CASSLDVSGGSEIYEQFF
TRBV4-3	NA	TRBD1	TRBJ2-1	16	TGCGCCAGCAGCCAAGGTAGACAGGGCTCCTACAATGAGCAGTTCTTC	CASSQGRQGSYNEQFF
TRBV9	NA	TRBD2	TRBJ2-2	14	TGTGCCAGCAGCCCCGGGACTAGCGCCGGGGAGCTGTTTTTT	CASSPGTSAGELFF
TRBV10-3	NA	TRBD1	TRBJ2-1	14	TGTGCCATCAGGGGGACAGGAGAAAACAATGAGCAGTTCTTC	CAIRGTGENNEQFF
TRBV6-5	few	TRBD2	TRBJ2-1	16	TGTGCCAGCAGTTCACTAGCGGGGGCCACCGGCAATGAGCAGTTCTTC	CASSSLAGATGNEQFF
TRBV5-5	NA	NA	TRBJ1-6	14	TGTGCCAGCAGCCTAGTCCCGGGTAATTCACCCCTCCACTTT	CASSLVPGNSPLHF
TRBV4-2	NA	NA	TRBJ1-4	15	TGTGCCAGCAGCCGCCGTGGCAGAAATAATGAAAAACTGTTTTTT	CASSRRGRNNEKLFF
TRBV5-4	NA	TRBD2	TRBJ2-5	18	TGTGCCAGCAGCCTTTCAACTAGCGGGGGGGCCGCGCGAGAGACCCAGTACTTC	CASSLSTSGGAARETQYF
TRBV21-1	NA	NA	TRBJ2-1	18	TGTGCCAGCAGCAAAGATTCGGGATTTGACTACTACTACAATGAGCAGTTCTTC	CASSKDSGFDYYYNEQFF
TRBV28	NA	NA	TRBJ2-7	16	NA	CASSSSASGGTYEQYF
TRBV10-2	NA	NA	TRBJ1-6	17	TGCGCCAGCAGTGAGAGCCTGGGGAGCTCCTATAATTCACCCCTCCACTTT	CASSESLGSSYNSPLHF
TRBV5-6	once	NA	TRBJ2-3	16	TGTGCCAGCAGCGCCAGAGGCGGGGCCATCACAGATACGCAGTATTTT	CASSARGGAITDTQYF
TRBV6-5	NA	TRBD1	TRBJ2-5	15	TGTGCCAGCAGCCTACTACCGGGACAGGGAGAGACCCAGTACTTC	CASSLLPGQGETQYF
TRBV19	NA	TRBD1	TRBJ2-2	14	TGTGCCAGTAGTGGACAGGGCGGCACCGGGGAGCTGTTTTTT	CASSGQGGTGELFF
TRBV6-6	NA	NA	TRBJ1-1	13	TGTGCCAGCAGCGACAACGGGAACACTGAAGCTTTCTTT	CASSDNGNTEAFF
TRBV6-5	NA	NA	TRBJ1-5	15	TGTGCCAGCAGCAGGGCAGGCGGGGAAAATCAGCCCCAGCATTTT	CASSRAGGENQPQHF
TRBV6-1	NA	TRBD1	TRBJ1-1	15	TGTGCCAGCAGTGATGGGACAGCTATGGGCACTGAAGCTTTCTTT	CASSDGTAMGTEAFF
TRBV10-3	NA	NA	TRBJ1-5	20	TGTGCCATCAGTGAGTCATTATCAAGTAGAGGTGCAAATAGCAATCAGCCCCAGCATTTT	CAISESLSSRGANSNQPQHF
TRBV7-3	NA	NA	TRBJ1-2	14	TGTGCCAGCAGCTTAGATGGACAGACCTATGGCTACACCTTC	CASSLDGQTYGYTF
TRBV5-1	NA	TRBD1	TRBJ1-2	15	TGCGCCAGCAGCTCGAATACAGGGGCAGCCGGGGGCTACACCTTC	CASSSNTGAAGGYTF
TRBV18	NA	TRBD1	TRBJ2-2	15	TGTGCCAGCTCACCTAACAGGGGGCAAGGCGGGGAGCTGTTTTTT	CASSPNRGQGGELFF